These T cell receptor beta chains were read from a single sample in a study of Graves' ophthalmopathy and Graves' hyperthyroidism. TCRdb passed the multiplex PCR reads through MiXCR, listing each CDR3 protein once. The sample has 170,000 or so distinct CDR3 sequences; 39% are singletons. The sequenced sample consisted of peripheral blood. The receptors were gathered from a man younger than 45 with Graves' ophthalmopathy. The CDR3 runs from the conserved cysteine through the conserved F or W. The D gene is left open where the match is weak. Some rows mark clone size as missing; the rest say once, few, many or name a class of expanded clone.

j_call,clone_size,d_call,v_call,cdr3_aa,cdr3_nt
TRBJ2-7,-,TRBD1,TRBV6-1,CASSTGTEQYF,TGTGCCAGCAGTACCGGGACAGAACAGTACTTC
TRBJ1-1,-,-,TRBV5-1,CASSSGDAYLNTEAFF,TGCGCCAGCAGTTCTGGGGACGCCTACCTGAACACTGAAGCTTTCTTT
TRBJ2-7,many,TRBD2,TRBV7-6,CASTIGGSGTYEQYF,TGTGCCAGCACCATAGGAGGGAGCGGGACGTACGAGCAGTACTTC
TRBJ2-7,-,TRBD1,TRBV24-1,CATSDPAGQGGYEQYF,TGTGCCACCAGTGACCCCGCCGGACAGGGTGGGTACGAGCAGTACTTC
TRBJ2-7,-,TRBD2,TRBV6-1,CASSEAWGGQYF,TGTGCCAGCAGTGAAGCGTGGGGGGGGCAGTACTTC
TRBJ2-2,-,TRBD1,TRBV29-1,CSARQGSTGELFF,TGCAGCGCCCGACAGGGAAGCACCGGGGAGCTGTTTTTT
TRBJ2-2,-,TRBD2,TRBV27,CASSLFSSGRVTGELFF,TGTGCCAGCAGTTTATTTTCTAGCGGGAGAGTTACCGGGGAGCTGTTTTTT
TRBJ1-1,-,TRBD1,TRBV6-1,CASRDRGTEAFF,TGTGCCAGCAGGGACAGGGGCACTGAAGCTTTCTTT
TRBJ1-1,-,TRBD1,TRBV12-3/TRBV12-4,CASSAGTGGTTAEAFF,TGTGCCAGCAGTGCCGGGACAGGGGGTACAACGGCTGAAGCTTTCTTT
TRBJ1-1,many,-,TRBV12-3/TRBV12-4,CASSLRLRNTEAFF,TGTGCCAGCAGTTTACGGCTACGGAACACTGAAGCTTTCTTT
TRBJ2-2,-,TRBD2,TRBV28,CASSSSGLAVTGELFF,TGTGCCAGCAGTTCGAGTGGTCTAGCGGTCACCGGGGAGCTGTTTTTT
TRBJ2-7,many,TRBD1,TRBV12-3/TRBV12-4,CASSPDSGTGSNEQYF,TGTGCCAGCAGTCCCGACTCCGGGACAGGGTCCAACGAGCAGTACTTC
TRBJ1-2,-,TRBD1,TRBV12-3/TRBV12-4,CASSYRQGVSYGYTF,TGTGCCAGCAGTTACAGACAGGGGGTGAGCTATGGCTACACCTTC
TRBJ2-2,many,TRBD1,TRBV11-2,CASSLDPGTGGWATGELFF,TGTGCCAGCAGCTTAGATCCCGGGACAGGGGGCTGGGCCACCGGGGAGCTGTTTTTT
TRBJ2-7,-,-,TRBV7-2,CASSWVVLYEQYF,TGTGCCAGCAGCTGGGTGGTCCTCTACGAGCAGTACTTC
TRBJ2-5,-,-,TRBV28,CASSWAGQETQYF,TGTGCCAGCAGTTGGGCAGGCCAAGAGACCCAGTACTTC
TRBJ2-7,many,TRBD2,TRBV2,CASNGGTSGRAYEQYF,TGTGCCAGCAACGGAGGGACTAGCGGGAGGGCCTACGAGCAGTACTTC
TRBJ2-7,many,-,TRBV6-2/TRBV6-3,CAGGESEQYF,TGTGCCGGGGGCGAAAGCGAGCAGTACTTC
TRBJ1-1,-,-,TRBV10-3,CAISVGGTTEAFF,TGTGCCATCAGCGTAGGGGGGACCACTGAAGCTTTCTTT
TRBJ2-7,-,TRBD2,TRBV10-3,CAIQTSGGYEQYF,TGTGCCATCCAGACTAGCGGGGGCTACGAGCAGTACTTC
TRBJ2-7,many,TRBD2,TRBV11-2,CASSLEIAGESYEQYF,TGTGCCAGCAGCTTAGAAATAGCGGGAGAAAGCTACGAGCAGTACTTC
TRBJ2-5,-,-,TRBV12-3/TRBV12-4,CASSEGGGETQYF,TGTGCCAGCAGTGAGGGGGGTGGGGAGACCCAGTACTTC
TRBJ2-2,many,TRBD2,TRBV12-3/TRBV12-4,CASSLEREGYTGELFF,TGTGCCAGCAGTTTAGAGCGGGAGGGTTACACCGGGGAGCTGTTTTTT
TRBJ2-5,many,TRBD2,TRBV12-3/TRBV12-4,CASSPSGRQETQYF,TGTGCCAGCAGTCCCAGCGGGAGACAAGAGACCCAGTACTTC
TRBJ2-5,many,-,TRBV3-1,CASSLLTNSQETQYF,TGTGCCAGCAGCCTCCTAACTAATTCCCAAGAGACCCAGTACTTC
TRBJ1-5,many,-,TRBV2,CASSEEGSQPQHF,TGTGCCAGCAGTGAAGAGGGGAGTCAGCCCCAGCATTTT
TRBJ2-2,-,-,TRBV11-3,CASSFGVGELFF,TGTGCCAGCAGCTTCGGAGTCGGGGAGCTGTTTTTT
TRBJ1-5,-,-,TRBV6-1,CASCDNSNQPQHF,TGTGCCAGTTGCGATAATAGCAATCAGCCCCAGCATTTT
TRBJ2-2,many,TRBD2,TRBV28,CASSPLAGDKAGELFF,TGTGCCAGCAGCCCGCTAGCGGGAGACAAGGCCGGGGAGCTGTTTTTT
TRBJ2-5,many,TRBD2,TRBV30,CAWSPGGQETQYF,TGTGCCTGGAGTCCCGGGGGGCAAGAGACCCAGTACTTC
TRBJ1-5,medium-sized,-,TRBV6-2/TRBV6-3,CASSLEKHQPQHF,TGTGCCAGCAGTTTGGAAAAACATCAGCCCCAGCATTTT
TRBJ1-5,-,-,TRBV6-1,CASSRGNGNQPQHF,TGTGCCAGCAGCAGGGGTAATGGCAATCAGCCCCAGCATTTT
TRBJ2-7,-,-,TRBV19,CASSISGLVLYEQYF,TGTGCCAGTAGTATAAGCGGGCTAGTCCTATACGAGCAGTACTTC
TRBJ2-7,many,TRBD2,TRBV30,CAWSLASGTYEQYF,TGTGCCTGGAGTCTGGCTAGCGGAACCTACGAGCAGTACTTC
TRBJ2-5,-,TRBD2,TRBV11-2,CASSLVGLAGSGETQYF,TGTGCCAGCAGCTTAGTAGGCCTAGCGGGATCCGGAGAGACCCAGTACTTC
TRBJ1-5,many,TRBD1,TRBV11-3,CASSLGDRGQSNQPQHF,TGTGCCAGCAGCTTAGGGGACAGGGGGCAGAGCAATCAGCCCCAGCATTTT
TRBJ2-5,-,-,TRBV6-2/TRBV6-3,CASTSEGFETQYF,TGTGCCAGCACCTCGGAGGGGTTTGAGACCCAGTACTTC
TRBJ2-4,-,TRBD2,TRBV7-2,CASSLAIRLAGNIAKNIQYF,TGTGCCAGCAGCTTAGCCATCAGACTAGCGGGTAACATAGCCAAAAACATTCAGTACTTC
TRBJ1-5,many,-,TRBV2,CASKPDRLYQPQHF,TGTGCCAGCAAGCCCGACAGGCTCTATCAGCCCCAGCATTTT
TRBJ1-1,-,TRBD1,TRBV28,CASKTPPGQLNTEAFF,TGTGCCTCAAAAACTCCTCCGGGACAGCTGAACACTGAAGCTTTCTTT
TRBJ2-7,many,-,TRBV7-8,CASSSSPNPYEQYF,TGTGCCAGCAGCTCGTCACCGAATCCCTACGAGCAGTACTTC
TRBJ1-5,many,-,TRBV28,CASRGTQSNQPQHF,TGTGCCAGCAGAGGTACGCAAAGCAATCAGCCCCAGCATTTT
TRBJ1-2,-,TRBD1,TRBV10-3,CALGQNYGYTF,TGTGCCTTGGGACAGAACTATGGCTACACCTTC
TRBJ1-2,-,-,TRBV12-3/TRBV12-4,CASTTRGGGYTF,TGTGCCAGCACCACGAGGGGTGGCGGCTACACCTTC
TRBJ2-5,-,-,TRBV7-9,CASSLEGRTQYF,TGTGCCAGCAGCTTAGAGGGCCGGACCCAGTACTTC